The 22 T cell receptor beta chains listed next were all sequenced from one sample in a study of T cell responses to AZD1222 COVID-19 vaccine. Here immunoSEQ multiplex PCR was the method, and the copy in TCRdb shows in-frame clones only, minus some. The sample records 84,000 or so clones, approximately 90% being singletons. The sequencing used peripheral blood, collected 28 days after the second AZD1222 dose. All receptors come from an adult who received the AZD1222 COVID-19 vaccine.

The genes are TRBV30 and TRBJ1-2; D is uncertain. The germline V and J ends were trimmed by 3 bases and 13 bases, with 18 bases remaining between them. Germline assignment: CDR1 GTSNPN and CDR2 SVGIG (reference sequence). The CDR3 runs to 12 residues. In DNA, the CDR3 is TGTGCCTGGAGAGAATCCAGGACCCGAGGCACCTTC. Encoded protein: CAWRESRTRGTF.

This sequence joins TRBV6-1 and TRBJ2-2; 11 bases map to TRBD1. CDR3 length: 17 residues. The V segment lost 3 bases and the J segment 5 bases; nucleotides outside the gene matches: 8. Germline V gene lookup returns CDR1 MNHNS and CDR2 SASEGT. The CDR3, as DNA: TGTGCCAGCAGTGACCCCGCCGGGACAGGGGGAACCGGGGAGCTGTTTTTT. Translating gives CASSDPAGTGGTGELFF.

The chain combines TRBV5-5 with TRBJ2-6; possibly TRBD1 for D (6 bases). The CDR3 totals 18 residues. CDR1 is SGHKS, CDR2 YYEKEE, per germline (reference sequence). Trimming cost V 4 bases and J 1 base, with 18 bases left between them. The CDR3 bases are TGTGCCAGCAGCCCGAGGGACAAGAGTCCGTCTGGGGCCAACGTCCTGACTTTC. Its translation: CASSPRDKSPSGANVLTF.

The chain recombines TRBV27 with TRBJ1-2; weak D call: TRBD1 (5 bases). The V and J ends lost 3 bases and 8 bases respectively, with 16 bases between them. Germline-derived CDR1 and CDR2 are MNHEY and SMNVEV (reference sequence). The CDR3 is 14 amino acids. CDR3 residues: CASSFGAGRNGYTF. The DNA for the CDR3 is TGTGCCAGCAGTTTTGGGGCAGGTCGGAACGGCTACACCTTC.

The rearrangement uses TRBV7-8 and TRBJ1-4; D not resolved. The CDR3 loop spans 14 amino acids. The germline CDR1 and CDR2 sequences are SGHVS and FQNEAQ. V gave up 3 bases and J gave up 6 bases, with 11 bases separating them. DNA for the CDR3: TGTGCCAGCAGCTTCGGTGTGAGGGATGAAAAACTGTTTTTT. Translated: CASSFGVRDEKLFF.

The chain combines TRBV30 with TRBJ1-2; D gene ambiguous. CDR3 length: 11 residues. The V gene lost 8 bases and the J gene lost 1 base, with 8 bases spanning the gap. CDR1 and CDR2 from the germline V gene are GTSNPN and SVGIG (reference sequence). CDR3 coding DNA: TGTGCCAGAGACATTAACTATGGCTACACCTTC. It is translated as CARDINYGYTF.

The J gene is TRBJ2-7, the V gene TRBV9, with D tentatively TRBD2 (7 bases). This CDR3 has 14 residues. Germline V gives CDR1 SGDLS, CDR2 YYNGEE. Trimming stripped 4 bases from V and 4 bases from J, with 15 bases between. This CDR3 reads CASSPRGGAYEQYF. CDR3 bases: TGTGCCAGCAGCCCAAGGGGGGGGGCATACGAGCAGTACTTC. Full variable domain (outside the CDR3, taken from reference TRBV9 and TRBJ2-7): DSGVTQTPKHLITATGQRVTLRCSPRSGDLSVYWYQQSLDQGLQFLIQYYNGEERAKGNILERFSAQQFPDLHSELNLSSLELGDSALYFCASSPRGGAYEQYFGPGTRLTVT.

This chain links TRBV2 with TRBJ1-4, with a possible D match to TRBD1 (5 bases). This CDR3 region has 14 residues. Trimming stripped 7 bases from V and 7 bases from J, with 16 bases between. The germline CDR1 and CDR2 sequences are SNHLY and FYNNEI. CDR3 nucleotide sequence: TGTGCCAGCACCGGGGGTCGCTTCAGTGAAAAACTGTTTTTT. This gives the protein CASTGGRFSEKLFF.

The chain has TRBV7-3 and TRBJ2-1; 10 bases line up with TRBD2. CDR3 length: 15 residues. V lost 1 base to trimming and J lost 15 bases; unmatched junction nucleotides: 12. Germline V lookup: CDR1 SGHTA, CDR2 FQGTGA. As DNA, the CDR3 is TGTGCCAGCAGCTTAATAGGTCGACAGCGGGGGGGCGCGTTCTTC. It is translated as CASSLIGRQRGGAFF.

The V gene is TRBV10-3, the J gene TRBJ2-7; 11 bases are shared with TRBD2. Looked up from germline, CDR1 is ENHRY and CDR2 is SYGVKD. The CDR3 loop spans 16 amino acids. V was clipped by 3 bases and J by 5 bases; unmatched bases: 9. The CDR3 loop reads CAISEFTSGGRDEQYF. The CDR3 nucleotides read TGTGCCATCAGTGAATTCACTAGCGGGGGTAGGGACGAGCAGTACTTC.

J is TRBJ2-3 and V is TRBV7-3, with 11 bases that match TRBD2. V lost 5 bases, J lost 0 bases, and 4 bases stayed unmatched. Germline-derived CDR1 and CDR2 are SGHTA and FQGTGA. The CDR3 spans 16 residues. In DNA, the CDR3 is TGTGCCAGCAGCCCCGGGACTAGCGGAAGCACAGATACGCAGTATTTT. Amino acid sequence: CASSPGTSGSTDTQYF.

The rearrangement joins TRBV6-5 to TRBJ1-2; D might be TRBD1 (6 bases). Germline V lookup: CDR1 MNHEY, CDR2 SVGAGI. The length of the CDR3 is 13 residues. Trimming removed 6 bases at V and 1 base at J, with 9 bases between. The CDR3 region has the DNA TGTGCCAGCAGCCCGGACAGTAACTATGGCTACACCTTC. This translates into CASSPDSNYGYTF.

The genes are TRBV10-3 and TRBJ2-7; possibly TRBD1 or TRBD2 for D (5 bases each). Germline-derived CDR1 and CDR2 are ENHRY and SYGVKD. The V gene lost 0 bases and the J gene lost 2 bases, with 11 bases spanning the gap. CDR3 length: 15 residues. CDR3: CAISESSGRTYEQYF. CDR3 coding DNA: TGTGCCATCAGTGAGTCATCGGGACGGACCTACGAGCAGTACTTC.

The rearrangement uses TRBV21-1 and TRBJ1-4. TRBV21-1 is an annotated pseudogene. The CDR3 is made up of 15 amino acids. DNA for the CDR3: TGTGCCAGCAGCGACCGACTTCCACGTAATGAAAAACTGTTTTTT. Translating it yields CASSDRLPRNEKLFF.

The chain combines TRBV11-3 with TRBJ1-4; a possible D gene is TRBD1 (5 bases). This CDR3 is built from 13 residues. With 5 bases removed from V and 10 bases from J, the gap between germline ends came to 14 bases. Germline CDR1 and CDR2: SGHNT and YENEEA. The CDR3 sequence: CASSAGRLGKLFF. The DNA for the CDR3 is TGTGCCAGCAGCGCGGGACGTCTGGGAAAACTGTTTTTT.

V and J are TRBV2 and TRBJ2-1; 12 nucleotides agree with TRBD1. Germline CDR1 and CDR2: SNHLY and FYNNEI. This CDR3 is 15 amino acids long. The J segment lost 4 bases and the V segment lost 5 bases, leaving 3 bases of the junction unmatched. The CDR3 DNA reads TGTGCCAGCAGTAGGGACAGGGGGCTATACAATGAGCAGTTCTTC. Translated: CASSRDRGLYNEQFF.

This clone is a singleton in its sample. This chain uses TRBV2 with TRBJ1-1; a weak D match, TRBD1 (5 bases). V was trimmed by 6 bases and J by 1 base, leaving 9 bases between them. The CDR3 is 13 residues long. CDR1 and CDR2 from the germline V gene are SNHLY and FYNNEI. In nucleotides, the CDR3 is TGTGCCAGCAGGGCCGACAGGAACACTGAAGCTTTCTTT. Translating it yields CASRADRNTEAFF.

This clone was recorded once. The chain links TRBV15 to TRBJ1-4; 8 bases map to TRBD1. The CDR3 extends over 15 amino acids. The germline CDR1 and CDR2 sequences are LNHNV and YYDKDF (reference sequence). V lost 0 bases to trimming and J lost 5 bases; unmatched junction nucleotides: 2. CDR3 sequence reads: CATSRDNRGNEKLFF. For the CDR3, the DNA is TGTGCCACCAGCAGAGATAACAGGGGGAATGAAAAACTGTTTTTT.

The chain couples TRBV5-1 to TRBJ1-5; no clear D. The CDR3 length is 15 residues. Trimming stripped 4 bases from V and 3 bases from J, with 14 bases between. Germline V gene data show CDR1 as SGHRS and CDR2 as YFSETQ. CDR3 nucleotide sequence: TGCGCCAGCAGCAAGGATTGGGGTAACAATCAGCCCCAGCATTTT. Translation gives CASSKDWGNNQPQHF.

This chain joins TRBV12-3 or TRBV12-4 and TRBJ1-4, with unresolved D. V was shortened by 7 bases and J by 8 bases, with 14 bases between the two germline ends. The CDR3 is 13 residues long. CDR3 nucleotide sequence: TGTGCCAGCACTACGGGTGTAAGGGAAAAACTGTTTTTT. This sequence encodes CASTTGVREKLFF.

The J gene is TRBJ2-2, the V gene TRBV29-1; D gene ambiguous. Germline values: CDR1 SQVTM, CDR2 ANQGSEA. CDR3 size: 14 residues. V was shortened by 4 bases and J by 1 base, with 10 bases between the two germline ends. The DNA of the CDR3 is TGCAGCGTTGCTGAGCCATTGAACACCGGGGAGCTGTTTTTT. It specifies CSVAEPLNTGELFF.

V gene TRBV5-4 combines with J gene TRBJ2-1; D remains ambiguous. This CDR3 spans 15 amino acids. With 1 base removed from V and 2 bases from J, the gap between germline ends came to 10 bases. Germline V gene lookup returns CDR1 SGHNT and CDR2 YYREEE (reference sequence). CDR3 amino acids: CASSLRSDAYNEQFF. The CDR3 bases are TGTGCCAGCAGCTTGAGGTCAGATGCCTACAATGAGCAGTTCTTC.